The clone carrying this T cell receptor (beta chain) was seen just once. What it binds is not known. CDR1 is KGHSH, CDR2 LQKENI, per germline. Trimming cost V 3 bases and J 3 bases, with 17 bases left between them. The CDR3 extends over 16 amino acids. This specimen comes from a study of shared clonotypes between healthy human individuals. Findings and caveats of the study: The study found lower generation probabilities in non-shared clonotypes than in those shared by all four donors.

The table came from immunoSEQ multiplex PCR; TCRdb's copy has only in-frame clones and leaves some out. This sample has approximately 530,000 clones, with about 96% found just once. The TCR comes from a woman in her twenties or thirties in good health. Sequencing input: naive CD4+ T cells sorted from blood. Subset noted: CD45RA+ positively selected. The rearrangement links TRBV18 to TRBJ1-1; weak D call: TRBD1 (6 bases). CDR3 region: CASSPTAGAGDTEAFF. The CDR3 coding sequence is TGTGCCAGCTCACCGACGGCAGGGGCTGGGGACACTGAAGCTTTCTTT.